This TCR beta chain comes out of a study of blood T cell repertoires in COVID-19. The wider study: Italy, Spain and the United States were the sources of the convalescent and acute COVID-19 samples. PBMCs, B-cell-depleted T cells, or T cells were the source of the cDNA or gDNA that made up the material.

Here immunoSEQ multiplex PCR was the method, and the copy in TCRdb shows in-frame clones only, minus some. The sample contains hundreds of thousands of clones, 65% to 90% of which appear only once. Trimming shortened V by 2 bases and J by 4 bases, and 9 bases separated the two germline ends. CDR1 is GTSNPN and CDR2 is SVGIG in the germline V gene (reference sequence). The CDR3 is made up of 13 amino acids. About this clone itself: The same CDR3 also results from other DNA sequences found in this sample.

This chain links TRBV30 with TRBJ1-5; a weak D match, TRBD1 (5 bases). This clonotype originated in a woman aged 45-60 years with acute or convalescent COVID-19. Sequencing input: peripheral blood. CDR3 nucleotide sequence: TGTGCCTGGAGTACCAGGGATAATCAGCCCCAGCATTTT. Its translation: CAWSTRDNQPQHF.